Below, 11 T cell receptor beta chains from the same sample are listed, as sequenced in a study of T cells in Graves' hyperthyroidism and ophthalmopathy. Amplification targeted TCR beta CDR3 regions from RNA transcripts. With the HTBI primer set, the TCR CDR3 went through a first round of RT-PCR. TCRdb fed the multiplex PCR reads into MiXCR, producing one record per CDR3 protein. The table includes about 420,000 distinct CDR3 sequences, 15% to 19% detected once. The source material was blood. The receptor set was obtained from a woman aged 18-29 years with Graves' hyperthyroidism.

This clonotype was seen ten or more times. The V and J genes are TRBV15 and TRBJ1-2, with TRBD1 matching 7 bases. The J segment lost 3 bases and the V segment lost 4 bases, leaving 5 bases of the junction unmatched. The CDR3 is 14 amino acids. Germline V gene sequence: CDR1 LNHNV, CDR2 YYDKDF (reference sequence). The CDR3 is CATSTRQGDYGYTF. CDR3 nucleotide sequence: TGTGCCACCAGCACCCGACAGGGAGACTATGGCTACACCTTC.

This clonotype has at least ten counts. The genes are TRBV7-9 and TRBJ2-1, with D possibly TRBD2 on 5 matching bases. The CDR3 length is 13 residues. Germline V gives CDR1 SEHNR, CDR2 FQNEAQ (reference sequence). The V gene lost 5 bases and the J gene lost 5 bases, with 10 bases spanning the gap. Here the CDR3 DNA reads TGTGCCAGCAGCGCAGGACTCAACAATGAGCAGTTCTTC. Amino acid sequence: CASSAGLNNEQFF.

This clonotype was recorded at least ten times. The CDR3, as DNA: TGTGCCAGCAGTAAAGAACAGGGAGTAGCAGATACGCAGTATTTT. Its translation is CASSKEQGVADTQYF. The chain links TRBV2 to TRBJ2-3; TRBD1 is a possible D gene (6 bases). Trimming stripped 5 bases from V and 4 bases from J, with 16 bases between. CDR1 SNHLY and CDR2 FYNNEI come from the germline V gene. The CDR3 sequence is 15 residues long.

This clonotype has a single count. V usage is TRBV5-5 and J usage is TRBJ2-7, with 10 bases matching TRBD1. Germline-derived CDR1 and CDR2 are SGHKS and YYEKEE (reference sequence). J lost 3 bases, V lost 7 bases, and 7 bases had no gene match. The CDR3 loop spans 14 amino acids. The DNA for the CDR3 is TGTGCCAGCTTAGGGACAGGGGATAGCTACGAGCAGTACTTC. Protein: CASLGTGDSYEQYF.

This clonotype was recorded a few times. The CDR3 DNA reads as TGTGCCATCAGTGAATCGTCGGAAAATGAGCAGTTCTTC. Its protein product is CAISESSENEQFF. The chain uses TRBV10-3 and TRBJ2-1; D gene unclear. Germline loops: CDR1 ENHRY, CDR2 SYGVKD. This CDR3 comprises 13 residues. V was cut by 3 bases and J by 7 bases, with 10 bases left in between.

This clonotype has a handful of counts. The chain links TRBV19 to TRBJ2-1; TRBD2 aligns across 7 bases. Germline V lookup: CDR1 LNHDA, CDR2 SQIVND (reference sequence). CDR3 length: 15 amino acids. Trimming removed 7 bases from V and 2 bases from J; junction bases left unmatched: 8. CDR3 DNA: TGTGCCAGTAATGGCGGGGGACGGGCCTACAATGAGCAGTTCTTC. Translating it yields CASNGGGRAYNEQFF.

Ten or more counts support this clonotype. The junction and the germline gene differ at one end; a read error may be behind it. The V gene is TRBV7-7, the J gene TRBJ2-5, with 8 bases aligning to TRBD2. This CDR3 has 16 amino acids. Germline V CDR1 and CDR2: SSHAT, FNYEAQ (reference sequence). The CDR3 nucleotides read TGTGCTAGCAGCTTAGACACTAGCGGCTTTTTGGAGACCCAGTACTTC. This translates into CASSLDTSGFLETQYF.

This clonotype appeared once. This may stem from a read error, because a much larger clone lies one nucleotide away. V usage is TRBV5-1 and J usage is TRBJ1-1; 7 bases fit TRBD1. The germline gives CDR1 SGHRS, CDR2 YFSETQ. The CDR3 runs 14 residues. CDR3 protein: CAGRGGPQNTEAFF. CDR3 DNA sequence: TGCGCCGGCAGGGGGGGACCCCAGAACACTGAAGCTTTCTTT.

The chain uses TRBV2 and TRBJ2-1, with D unresolved. V was clipped by 3 bases and J by 10 bases, with 10 bases between them. The germline gives CDR1 SNHLY, CDR2 FYNNEI. The CDR3 is 12 residues long. CDR3 coding DNA: TGTGCCAGCAGTGAGCTCCGTTGGGAGCAGTTCTTC. Its translation: CASSELRWEQFF.

This clonotype was seen a few times. CDR3 loop: CSAPARLAGNTGELFF. CDR3 in DNA: TGCAGTGCTCCAGCGCGGCTAGCGGGGAACACCGGGGAGCTGTTTTTT. The chain employs TRBV20-1 and TRBJ2-2, with 8 positions matching TRBD2. The CDR3 loop spans 16 amino acids. CDR1 and CDR2 from the germline V gene are DFQATT and SNEGSKA (reference sequence). With V trimmed by 5 bases and J by 1 base, 9 bases remained unmatched.

This clonotype was detected many times. The chain uses TRBV20-1 and TRBJ2-7; D may be TRBD1 (5 bases). Trimming took 0 bases from V and 2 from J, leaving 11 bases between them. The CDR3 contains 14 residues. Germline V gives CDR1 DFQATT, CDR2 SNEGSKA (reference sequence). This chain's CDR3 is CSARDRARTYEQYF. CDR3 coding DNA: TGCAGTGCTAGAGACAGGGCCCGTACCTACGAGCAGTACTTC.